The 28 T cell receptor beta chains listed next were all sequenced from one sample in a study of T cell repertoires and Cas9 in healthy adults. Sequenced by immunoSEQ multiplex PCR; TCRdb stores in-frame clones only, minus some. The data hold over 20,000 clones, with more than 80% observed a single time. The sequenced sample consisted of CD4+ effector T cells (CD127+, CD25-, CD137-, CD154-) from PBMCs; culture status not recorded. The receptor source for this set is a human donor in good health.

The chain uses TRBV15 and TRBJ2-7; TRBD2 is a possible D gene (5 bases). V was pared by 0 bases and J by 4 bases, with 10 bases between. CDR1 and CDR2 from the germline V gene are LNHNV and YYDKDF (reference sequence). CDR3 length: 14 amino acids. The CDR3 DNA reads as TGTGCCACCAGCAGAGAAGGGAGAAGGTACGAGCAGTACTTC. Translated, it gives CATSREGRRYEQYF.

This chain links TRBV7-3 with TRBJ2-7; D not resolved. The CDR3 is made up of 13 amino acids. The V end lost 5 bases, the J end lost 2 bases, and 10 bases lay between the germline ends. Germline V gives CDR1 SGHTA, CDR2 FQGTGA. DNA for the CDR3: TGTGCCAGCAGCCCACAAGCCCCCTACGAGCAGTACTTC. Its protein product is CASSPQAPYEQYF.

This chain joins TRBV28 and TRBJ2-6; D unclear. The germline CDR1 and CDR2 sequences are MDHEN and SYDVKM. This CDR3 spans 15 amino acids. V was trimmed by 2 bases and J by 0 bases, leaving 5 bases between them. The CDR3 nucleotides are TGTGCCAGCAGTTTAGGATCCTCTGGGGCCAACGTCCTGACTTTC. The encoded protein is CASSLGSSGANVLTF.

The table lists this clone with a few counts. V usage is TRBV4-2 and J usage is TRBJ1-1, with unresolved D. The CDR3 runs to 16 residues. Germline-derived CDR1 and CDR2 are LGHNA and YNFKEQ. Between the trimmed V and J ends, which lost 3 bases and 1 base, there was a span of 15 bases. The CDR3 loop reads CASSQLSSDGNTEAFF. As DNA, the CDR3 is TGTGCCAGCAGCCAGTTATCGTCGGACGGGAACACTGAAGCTTTCTTT.

The chain uses TRBV7-6 and TRBJ1-2; possible D gene TRBD1, 5 bases. With 5 bases removed from V and 10 bases from J, the gap between germline ends came to 17 bases. Germline-derived CDR1 and CDR2 are SGHVS and FNYEAQ. This CDR3 has 13 residues. The CDR3 is CASSPQDGGVYTF. CDR3 coding DNA: TGTGCCAGCAGCCCCCAGGACGGGGGGGTCTACACCTTC.

This clone was seen a single time. The chain uses TRBV28 and TRBJ1-2, with D possibly matching TRBD1 (5 bases). Germline CDR1 MDHEN, CDR2 SYDVKM. The length of the CDR3 is 11 residues. V lost 4 bases, J lost 6 bases, and 6 bases lay in between. The CDR3 DNA follows: TGTGCCAGCAGTTCGGGACATGGCTACACCTTC. Translated: CASSSGHGYTF.

The chain employs TRBV28 and TRBJ1-1; D uncertain. V lost 1 base and J lost 8, with 5 bases in between. Germline values: CDR1 MDHEN, CDR2 SYDVKM. The CDR3 loop spans 11 amino acids. CDR3 amino acids: CASSLSGEAFF. In DNA, the CDR3 is TGTGCCAGCAGTTTATCGGGGGAAGCTTTCTTT. Based on the CDR3 plus reference TRBV28 and TRBJ1-1, the full variable domain is DVKVTQSSRYLVKRTGEKVFLECVQDMDHENMFWYRQDPGLGLRLIYFSYDVKMKEKGDIPEGYSVSREKKERFSLILESASTNQTSMYLCASSLSGEAFFGQGTRLTVV.

Here the CDR3 reads CASQDGNSGNTIYF. CDR3 DNA: TGTGCCAGCCAAGACGGCAACTCTGGAAACACCATATATTTT. This chain joins TRBV6-5 and TRBJ1-3; D gene unclear. CDR1 and CDR2 (germline): MNHEY, SVGAGI. Trimming removed 8 bases from V and 0 bases from J, with 11 bases in between. The CDR3 is made up of 14 amino acids.

V is TRBV6-5 and J is TRBJ1-1; tentatively, D is TRBD1 (6 bases). V was shortened by 6 bases and J by 0 bases, with 11 bases between the two germline ends. Germline CDR1 and CDR2: MNHEY and SVGAGI. The CDR3 sequence is 14 residues long. This CDR3 reads CASRSTGMNTEAFF. DNA for the CDR3: TGTGCCAGCAGATCGACAGGCATGAACACTGAAGCTTTCTTT.

The chain combines TRBV5-1 with TRBJ2-2; 7 nucleotides line up with TRBD2. There are 15 residues in the CDR3. V shed 3 bases, J shed 6 bases, and the junction held 8 bases outside the gene matches. Germline CDR1 reads SGHRS; CDR2 reads YFSETQ. CDR3 nucleotide sequence: TGCGCCAGCAGCTCCGGATTTAGCGGGTCCGGGGAGCTGTTTTTT. Its protein product is CASSSGFSGSGELFF.

The chain links TRBV28 to TRBJ1-2; no firm D call. Germline-derived CDR1 and CDR2 are MDHEN and SYDVKM. CDR3 length equals 11 residues. V was pared by 4 bases and J by 6 bases, with 6 bases between. The CDR3: CASSSHDGYTF. In nucleotides, the CDR3 is TGTGCCAGCAGTTCCCATGATGGCTACACCTTC.

The V gene is TRBV11-2, the J gene TRBJ2-3; D is undetermined. V was trimmed by 2 bases and J by 2 bases, leaving 17 bases between them. CDR1 is SGHAT and CDR2 is FQNNGV in the germline V gene. The CDR3 has 17 residues. The CDR3 here is CASSLQFPQIPTDTQYF. The DNA for the CDR3 is TGTGCCAGCAGCTTACAATTCCCACAAATCCCCACAGATACGCAGTATTTT.

DNA for the CDR3: TGTGCCAGTAGTATAGTTAGGCCAGCGGGAAACACCATATATTTT. Translating gives CASSIVRPAGNTIYF. This chain joins TRBV19 and TRBJ1-3; D gene uncertain. Trimming pared 1 base from V and 4 bases from J, leaving 11 bases between. CDR3 length: 15 amino acids. The V gene's germline CDR1 is LNHDA and CDR2 SQIVND (reference sequence).

This clone was seen a single time. V is TRBV6-5 and J is TRBJ1-5; 7 nucleotides agree with TRBD1. The junction had 3 bases not matched to a gene; V was cut back by 7 bases and J by 0 bases. Germline V CDR1 and CDR2: MNHEY, SVGAGI. The CDR3 contains 14 residues. CDR3 sequence: CASTTGSSNQPQHF. The CDR3 region has the DNA TGTGCCAGCACGACAGGGTCTAGCAATCAGCCCCAGCATTTT.

This clone was detected only once. The CDR3 region is CASSYREYSTEAFF. In DNA form, the CDR3 reads TGTGCCAGCAGTTACAGGGAATATAGCACTGAAGCTTTCTTT. The rearrangement links TRBV27 to TRBJ1-1, with a weak D call TRBD1 (6 bases). Germline V CDR1 and CDR2: MNHEY, SMNVEV (reference sequence). This CDR3 has 14 amino acids. Between the trimmed V and J ends, which lost 4 bases and 4 bases, there was a span of 13 bases.

CDR3 protein: CASSRTGTGDTGELFF. CDR3 bases: TGCGCCAGCAGCAGGACCGGGACAGGAGACACCGGGGAGCTGTTTTTT. The rearrangement links TRBV5-1 to TRBJ2-2; 8 bases line up with TRBD1. With 4 bases clipped from V and 3 bases from J, the junction kept 8 bases outside the gene matches. This CDR3 has 16 amino acids. CDR1 is SGHRS, CDR2 YFSETQ, per germline.

Only one count was recorded for this clone. The chain is built from TRBV4-1 and TRBJ2-1; TRBD2 might be the D (5 bases). Germline V gene data show CDR1 as MGHRA and CDR2 as YSYEKL. The CDR3 covers 14 residues. The V gene lost 1 base and the J gene lost 7 bases, with 11 bases spanning the gap. CDR3 in DNA: TGCGCCAGCAGCCAAGTTACTAGTGGGAATGAGCAGTTCTTC. This sequence encodes CASSQVTSGNEQFF.

This clone appeared a single time. The V gene is TRBV7-9, the J gene TRBJ1-5; perhaps TRBD1 as D (5 bases). Trimming cost V 1 base and J 0 bases, with 10 bases left between them. Germline CDR1 and CDR2: SEHNR and FQNEAQ (reference sequence). There are 16 residues in the CDR3. The CDR3 is CASSLGGSYSNQPQHF. CDR3 DNA sequence: TGTGCCAGCAGCTTAGGGGGGAGCTATAGCAATCAGCCCCAGCATTTT.

The V and J genes are TRBV5-3 and TRBJ1-2; 9 positions agree with TRBD1. TRBV5-3 is identified as an open reading frame with a role that is uncertain. The CDR3 sequence is 17 residues long. The V gene end was trimmed by 4 bases and the J gene end by 4 bases; junction bases not matched to a gene: 14. CDR3 DNA: TGTGCCAGAAGCGCCTTAGTGTGGGACAGGGATAGCTATGGCTACACCTTC. As protein: CARSALVWDRDSYGYTF.

This clone was detected only a few times. The rearrangement joins TRBV27 to TRBJ2-2; D gene ambiguous. Trimming removed 2 bases at V and 5 bases at J, with 12 bases between. There are 15 residues in the CDR3. Germline V gives CDR1 MNHEY, CDR2 SMNVEV (reference sequence). CDR3 DNA: TGTGCCAGCAGTTTAGAGGATGAGGCGACCGGGGAGCTGTTTTTT. Translation: CASSLEDEATGELFF.

The chain joins TRBV14 to TRBJ2-1; the D gene is possibly TRBD2 (5 bases). CDR1 and CDR2 from the germline V gene are SGHDN and FVKESK. V dropped 1 base and J dropped 2 bases, with 12 bases sitting between them. The CDR3 is 16 residues long. CDR3 amino acids: CASSQAGSLTYNEQFF. CDR3 bases: TGTGCCAGCAGCCAAGCGGGGAGCTTGACCTACAATGAGCAGTTCTTC.

The rearrangement uses TRBV19 and TRBJ1-5, with D unresolved. V lost 7 bases and J 7 bases, leaving 8 bases between the germline ends. This CDR3 has 11 amino acids. Per germline, CDR1 LNHDA and CDR2 SQIVND (reference sequence). In nucleotides, the CDR3 is TGTGCCAGTAATTCGGCCCAGCCCCAGCATTTT. It translates to CASNSAQPQHF.

Comment on this clone: Additional DNA sequences in this sample encode the identical CDR3. The rearrangement links TRBV6-1 to TRBJ2-1, with TRBD2 identical over 8 bases. The trim removed 4 bases at V and 3 bases at J, leaving 8 bases unmatched. The CDR3 has 16 amino acids. The germline CDR1 and CDR2 sequences are MNHNS and SASEGT. CDR3 in amino acids: CASSALAGNDYNEQFF. Here the CDR3 DNA reads TGTGCCAGCAGTGCCTTAGCGGGAAACGACTACAATGAGCAGTTCTTC.

As concerns this clone: One junction end disagrees with the germline gene, perhaps due to a read error. The J gene is TRBJ1-1, the V gene TRBV9, with D tentatively TRBD1 (5 bases). The CDR3 is made up of 13 amino acids. CDR1 and CDR2 (germline): SGDLS, YYNGEE. In DNA, the CDR3 is TGTGTCAGCAGCATCCGGGGGGATAGTGAAGCTTTCTTT. This translates into CVSSIRGDSEAFF.

The J gene is TRBJ1-5, the V gene TRBV19; 8 nucleotides align to TRBD1. Looked up from germline, CDR1 is LNHDA and CDR2 is SQIVND (reference sequence). V dropped 2 bases and J dropped 0; count of bases not matched to a gene: 3. The CDR3 is 16 residues long. In DNA form, the CDR3 reads TGTGCCAGTAGTATACAGGGGGCCTATAGCAATCAGCCCCAGCATTTT. This translates into CASSIQGAYSNQPQHF.

The chain employs TRBV7-9 and TRBJ2-2; 7 bases are shared with TRBD1. Germline assignment: CDR1 SEHNR and CDR2 FQNEAQ (reference sequence). The V gene end was trimmed by 4 bases and the J gene end by 1 base; junction bases not matched to a gene: 3. This CDR3 contains 15 residues. The CDR3 bases are TGTGCCAGCAGCTCAGGGACAGTGAACACCGGGGAGCTGTTTTTT. Amino acid sequence: CASSSGTVNTGELFF.

The gene calls are TRBV7-2 and TRBJ2-3; D perhaps matches TRBD1 (5 bases). V dropped 0 bases and J dropped 5 bases, with 6 bases sitting between them. Germline lookup yields CDR1 SGHTA and CDR2 FQGNSA. CDR3 size: 13 residues. This chain's CDR3 is CASSLAREDTQYF. CDR3 nucleotides: TGTGCCAGCAGCTTAGCCAGGGAAGATACGCAGTATTTT.

J is TRBJ1-1 and V is TRBV18; D is undetermined. V lost 6 bases and J 1 base, leaving 15 bases between the germline ends. Germline loops: CDR1 KGHSH, CDR2 LQKENI. The CDR3 consists of 15 residues. The CDR3 DNA reads TGTGCCAGCTCTACCAGTCCAGTAACGAACACTGAAGCTTTCTTT. It is translated as CASSTSPVTNTEAFF.